A selection of T cell receptor beta chains follows, all from one sample in a study of human T cells and chemical hapten exposure. TCRdb re-derived calls from the RACE reads in MiXCR, one entry per CDR3 protein. The profile covers about 89,000 distinct CDR3 sequences, with about an eighth appearing a single time and around 5.7% taken by the ten largest. The sample in question was whole blood, obtained in connection with sensitization to the hapten diphenylcyclopropenone (DPC). These receptors came from a woman between 45 and 65 years old with alopecia areata. Some clones in this sample may be carry-over from other donors' samples. Both conserved end residues are part of each CDR3. The D gene is left open where the match is weak. Clone size is given for some rows only: seen once, a few or many times, or a class if the clone is expanded.

CDR3aa: CASQRGVGEQFF
CDR3nt: TGTGCCAGCCAAAGGGGTGTGGGTGAGCAGTTCTTC
j_gene: TRBJ2-1
len: 12
d_gene: .
abundance: .
v_gene: TRBV9

CDR3aa: CASSSLLGTGELFF
CDR3nt: TGTGCCAGCAGCTCTCTACTCGGGACCGGGGAGCTGTTTTTT
j_gene: TRBJ2-2
len: 14
d_gene: .
abundance: many
v_gene: TRBV7-9

CDR3aa: CASSQEQGVRNEQFF
CDR3nt: TGTGCCAGCAGCCAAGAACAGGGAGTGAGGAATGAGCAGTTCTTC
j_gene: TRBJ2-1
len: 15
d_gene: .
abundance: many
v_gene: TRBV4-2

CDR3aa: CSVLTSGSTDTQYF
CDR3nt: TGCAGCGTTCTGACCAGCGGGAGCACAGATACGCAGTATTTT
j_gene: TRBJ2-3
len: 14
d_gene: .
abundance: many
v_gene: TRBV29-1

CDR3aa: CASRDERRNVEAFF
CDR3nt: TGTGCCAGCAGGGACGAGAGGCGGAACGTTGAAGCTTTCTTT
j_gene: TRBJ1-1
len: 14
d_gene: .
abundance: .
v_gene: TRBV6-5

CDR3aa: CASSLGPSGNYEQYF
CDR3nt: TGTGCCAGCAGCTTAGGCCCTAGCGGCAACTACGAGCAGTACTTC
j_gene: TRBJ2-7
len: 15
d_gene: TRBD2
abundance: few
v_gene: TRBV7-9

CDR3aa: CASSLRDRRAEAFF
CDR3nt: TGTGCCAGCAGTTTAAGAGACAGGCGTGCTGAAGCTTTCTTT
j_gene: TRBJ1-1
len: 14
d_gene: .
abundance: .
v_gene: TRBV27

CDR3aa: CASSQVGTGGYGYTF
CDR3nt: TGTGCCAGCAGCCAAGTTGGGACAGGGGGATATGGCTACACCTTC
j_gene: TRBJ1-2
len: 15
d_gene: TRBD1
abundance: few
v_gene: TRBV14

CDR3aa: CATIGDRGVSSPLHF
CDR3nt: TGCGCCACTATCGGGGACAGGGGAGTTAGCTCACCCCTCCACTTT
j_gene: TRBJ1-6
len: 15
d_gene: TRBD1
abundance: few
v_gene: TRBV10-2

CDR3aa: CSVATGLLWGANVLTF
CDR3nt: TGCAGCGTTGCTACAGGCCTTCTGTGGGGGGCCAACGTCCTGACTTTC
j_gene: TRBJ2-6
len: 16
d_gene: .
abundance: many
v_gene: TRBV29-1

CDR3aa: CSAPLAGGPYEQYF
CDR3nt: TGCAGTGCTCCACTAGCGGGAGGTCCCTACGAGCAGTACTTC
j_gene: TRBJ2-7
len: 14
d_gene: TRBD2
abundance: few
v_gene: TRBV20-1

CDR3aa: CASSMLSGVRRQFF
CDR3nt: TGTGCCAGTAGTATGCTTTCGGGAGTAAGGAGGCAGTTCTTC
j_gene: TRBJ2-1
len: 14
d_gene: .
abundance: .
v_gene: TRBV19

CDR3aa: CASSLDINRGSNTGELFF
CDR3nt: TGTGCCAGCAGCTTAGACATAAACAGGGGCTCCAACACCGGGGAGCTGTTTTTT
j_gene: TRBJ2-2
len: 18
d_gene: TRBD1
abundance: many
v_gene: TRBV11-2

CDR3aa: CSVVLRDRGYEQYF
CDR3nt: TGCAGCGTCGTCCTTAGGGACAGGGGTTACGAGCAGTACTTC
j_gene: TRBJ2-7
len: 14
d_gene: TRBD1
abundance: few
v_gene: TRBV29-1

CDR3aa: CASSLVNQPQHF
CDR3nt: TGTGCCAGCAGCTTGGTAAATCAGCCCCAGCATTTT
j_gene: TRBJ1-5
len: 12
d_gene: .
abundance: few
v_gene: TRBV5-6

CDR3aa: CSVEGLAGIYEQYF
CDR3nt: TGCAGCGTGGAGGGACTAGCGGGTATCTACGAGCAGTACTTC
j_gene: TRBJ2-7
len: 14
d_gene: TRBD2
abundance: many
v_gene: TRBV29-1

CDR3aa: CASSLVGGSGEQYF
CDR3nt: TGTGCCAGCAGTTTAGTGGGAGGATCAGGCGAGCAGTACTTC
j_gene: TRBJ2-7
len: 14
d_gene: .
abundance: few
v_gene: TRBV12-3/TRBV12-4

CDR3aa: CASSSIRGTGELFF
CDR3nt: TGTGCCAGCAGTTCTATCCGAGGCACCGGGGAGCTGTTTTTT
j_gene: TRBJ2-2
len: 14
d_gene: .
abundance: many
v_gene: TRBV12-3/TRBV12-4

CDR3aa: CASSRLDTQYF
CDR3nt: TGTGCCAGCAGTCGGCTAGATACGCAGTATTTT
j_gene: TRBJ2-3
len: 11
d_gene: .
abundance: few
v_gene: TRBV3-1

CDR3aa: CASSQVGGEGYGYTF
CDR3nt: TGTGCCAGCAGCCAAGTAGGGGGCGAGGGCTATGGCTACACCTTC
j_gene: TRBJ1-2
len: 15
d_gene: TRBD1
abundance: many
v_gene: TRBV3-1

CDR3aa: CASSSPGQGINQPQHF
CDR3nt: TGTGCCAGCAGCTCTCCGGGACAGGGGATCAATCAGCCCCAGCATTTT
j_gene: TRBJ1-5
len: 16
d_gene: TRBD1
abundance: many
v_gene: TRBV7-6

CDR3aa: CASSPIDRTDTQYF
CDR3nt: TGTGCCAGCTCACCAATAGACCGCACAGATACGCAGTATTTT
j_gene: TRBJ2-3
len: 14
d_gene: .
abundance: few
v_gene: TRBV18

CDR3aa: CSVGRSNTGELFF
CDR3nt: TGCAGCGTTGGGAGGAGTAACACCGGGGAGCTGTTTTTT
j_gene: TRBJ2-2
len: 13
d_gene: .
abundance: .
v_gene: TRBV29-1

CDR3aa: CASSHRISGELFF
CDR3nt: TGTGCCAGCAGCCATCGTATATCCGGGGAGCTGTTTTTT
j_gene: TRBJ2-2
len: 13
d_gene: .
abundance: .
v_gene: TRBV3-1

CDR3aa: CASSQEAGTSGRAHEQFF
CDR3nt: TGCGCCAGCAGCCAAGAGGCCGGGACTAGCGGGAGGGCCCATGAGCAGTTCTTC
j_gene: TRBJ2-1
len: 18
d_gene: TRBD2
abundance: many
v_gene: TRBV4-1

CDR3aa: CASTSKGDSPYEQYF
CDR3nt: TGTGCCAGCACCTCAAAAGGGGACAGCCCCTACGAGCAGTACTTC
j_gene: TRBJ2-7
len: 15
d_gene: TRBD1
abundance: few
v_gene: TRBV27

CDR3aa: CASSLWEPTSSYEQYF
CDR3nt: TGTGCCAGCAGCTTATGGGAGCCGACCAGCTCCTACGAGCAGTACTTC
j_gene: TRBJ2-7
len: 16
d_gene: .
abundance: many
v_gene: TRBV11-2

CDR3aa: CASSKRRQAETQYF
CDR3nt: TGTGCCAGCAGCAAACGTCGGCAGGCGGAGACCCAGTACTTC
j_gene: TRBJ2-5
len: 14
d_gene: .
abundance: many
v_gene: TRBV21-1

CDR3aa: CSARFGGSKETQYF
CDR3nt: TGCAGTGCTAGATTCGGCGGGAGTAAGGAGACCCAGTACTTC
j_gene: TRBJ2-5
len: 14
d_gene: TRBD2
abundance: many
v_gene: TRBV20-1

CDR3aa: CASSFKKNYGYTF
CDR3nt: TGTGCCAGCAGCTTTAAGAAGAACTATGGCTACACCTTC
j_gene: TRBJ1-2
len: 13
d_gene: .
abundance: many
v_gene: TRBV5-6

CDR3aa: CASSLVGQGNNEQFF
CDR3nt: TGTGCCAGCAGCTTGGTTGGACAGGGTAACAATGAGCAGTTCTTC
j_gene: TRBJ2-1
len: 15
d_gene: TRBD1
abundance: many
v_gene: TRBV5-4

CDR3aa: CSSWDLLARDTQYF
CDR3nt: TGCAGCTCCTGGGACCTACTTGCGAGAGATACGCAGTATTTT
j_gene: TRBJ2-3
len: 14
d_gene: .
abundance: .
v_gene: TRBV29-1

CDR3aa: CASSFQYSYGYTF
CDR3nt: TGTGCCAGCAGTTTCCAGTACAGCTATGGCTACACCTTC
j_gene: TRBJ1-2
len: 13
d_gene: .
abundance: .
v_gene: TRBV12-3/TRBV12-4

CDR3aa: CASSYQSAGRSPLHF
CDR3nt: TGTGCCAGCAGCTACCAATCCGCAGGGCGTTCACCCCTCCACTTT
j_gene: TRBJ1-6
len: 15
d_gene: .
abundance: .
v_gene: TRBV11-2

CDR3aa: CASSRPPGEQYF
CDR3nt: TGTGCCAGCAGCCGTCCCCCGGGAGAGCAGTACTTC
j_gene: TRBJ2-7
len: 12
d_gene: .
abundance: many
v_gene: TRBV11-1

CDR3aa: CASSPPGLADPGELFF
CDR3nt: TGTGCCAGCAGCCCGCCGGGACTAGCGGACCCCGGGGAGCTGTTTTTT
j_gene: TRBJ2-2
len: 16
d_gene: TRBD2
abundance: many
v_gene: TRBV3-1

CDR3aa: CASSLLGTEAFF
CDR3nt: TGTGCCAGCAGTTTACTAGGCACTGAAGCTTTCTTT
j_gene: TRBJ1-1
len: 12
d_gene: .
abundance: many
v_gene: TRBV28

CDR3aa: CASSLQFF
CDR3nt: TGTGCCAGCAGCTTACAATTCTTC
j_gene: TRBJ2-1
len: 8
d_gene: .
abundance: many
v_gene: TRBV7-9

CDR3aa: CASSASQVSNEQYF
CDR3nt: TGTGCCAGCAGCGCCTCACAGGTCTCCAACGAGCAGTACTTC
j_gene: TRBJ2-7
len: 14
d_gene: .
abundance: few
v_gene: TRBV9

CDR3aa: CASSLLTRSNEQFF
CDR3nt: TGTGCCAGCAGCTTATTAACTAGGAGCAATGAGCAGTTCTTC
j_gene: TRBJ2-1
len: 14
d_gene: .
abundance: many
v_gene: TRBV7-9

CDR3aa: CASKRDSYNEQFF
CDR3nt: TGTGCCAGCAAGAGGGACTCCTACAATGAGCAGTTCTTC
j_gene: TRBJ2-1
len: 13
d_gene: .
abundance: .
v_gene: TRBV6-5

CDR3aa: CASSVGTYEQYF
CDR3nt: TGTGCCAGCTCGGTGGGCACCTACGAGCAGTACTTC
j_gene: TRBJ2-7
len: 12
d_gene: .
abundance: .
v_gene: TRBV18

CDR3aa: CAWRDDWNIQYF
CDR3nt: TGTGCCTGGAGGGATGACTGGAACATTCAGTACTTC
j_gene: TRBJ2-4
len: 12
d_gene: .
abundance: many
v_gene: TRBV30

CDR3aa: CAWSAGGNTIYF
CDR3nt: TGTGCCTGGAGTGCGGGAGGAAACACCATATATTTT
j_gene: TRBJ1-3
len: 12
d_gene: .
abundance: few
v_gene: TRBV30

CDR3aa: CASSFRYTGELFF
CDR3nt: TGTGCCAGCAGTTTTCGGTACACCGGGGAGCTGTTTTTT
j_gene: TRBJ2-2
len: 13
d_gene: .
abundance: .
v_gene: TRBV28